These 16 T cell receptor beta chains originate from one sample sequenced in a study of neurological immune-mediated disorders. In TCRdb, the 5' RACE reads were re-called with MiXCR into one record per CDR3 protein. Among 25,000 to 30,000 distinct CDR3 sequences listed, roughly a sixth were seen once. Indicated time point: technical triplicate 3. Material for sequencing was CD4+ T cells from blood. The receptors stem from a female donor with HTLV-1-associated myelopathy (HAM/TSP).

As DNA, the CDR3 is TGCAGTGCTCGGGGCGGGATCGCAGGCAATGAGCAGTTCTTC. Translated: CSARGGIAGNEQFF. This sequence joins TRBV20-1 and TRBJ2-1; possible D gene TRBD2, 6 bases. Germline values: CDR1 DFQATT, CDR2 SNEGSKA (reference sequence). Trimming left V 5 bases short and J 6 bases short, with 17 bases between. This CDR3 contains 14 residues.

In this sample, this clonotype turned up many times. V and J are TRBV5-6 and TRBJ2-7, with 9 bases lining up with TRBD1. The CDR3 is 17 residues long. V was pared by 2 bases and J by 0 bases, with 9 bases of the junction left unmatched. Germline-derived CDR1 and CDR2 are SGHDT and YYEEEE. The CDR3 protein is CASSLTGTGISSYEQYF. DNA of the CDR3: TGTGCCAGCAGCTTAACTGGGACAGGGATTAGCTCCTACGAGCAGTACTTC. Variable domain in full (rest from reference TRBV5-6 and TRBJ2-7): DAGVTQSPTHLIKTRGQQVTLRCSPKSGHDTVSWYQQALGQGPQFIFQYYEEEERQRGNFPDRFSGHQFPNYSSELNVNALLLGDSALYLCASSLTGTGISSYEQYFGPGTRLTVT.

This clonotype was detected ten times or more. The chain uses TRBV5-1 and TRBJ2-1, with TRBD2 matching over 8 bases. CDR3 size: 15 residues. With 0 bases clipped from V and 6 bases from J, the junction kept 5 bases outside the gene matches. Germline CDR1 is SGHRS and CDR2 is YFSETQ. This CDR3 is CASSLVTSAGNEQFF. CDR3 bases: TGCGCCAGCAGCTTGGTGACTAGCGCCGGCAATGAGCAGTTCTTC.

This clonotype ranks as medium-sized. The chain carries TRBV28 and TRBJ1-2; D gene unclear. This CDR3 is 11 amino acids long. The V and J ends lost 7 bases and 2 bases respectively, with 5 bases between them. CDR1 and CDR2 from the germline V gene are MDHEN and SYDVKM. CDR3 coding DNA: TGTGCCAGCATGCTAAACTATGGCTACACCTTC. It is translated as CASMLNYGYTF.

The chain links TRBV15 to TRBJ2-7; 8 bases line up with TRBD1. CDR1 and CDR2 from the germline V gene are LNHNV and YYDKDF (reference sequence). This CDR3 spans 14 amino acids. Trimming removed 1 base from V and 4 bases from J; junction bases left unmatched: 3. CDR3 bases: TGTGCCACCAGCAGAGGACAGGGGATTTACGAGCAGTACTTC. Translation gives CATSRGQGIYEQYF.

At least ten counts were recorded for this clonotype. The J gene is TRBJ2-5, the V gene TRBV5-1; 10 nucleotides align to TRBD2. Trimming at V came to 3 bases and at J to 5 bases, leaving 10 bases not matched to a gene. This CDR3 contains 16 residues. In germline, CDR1 is SGHRS, CDR2 YFSETQ. The CDR3 reads CASSSSLAGDEETQYF. For the CDR3, the DNA is TGCGCCAGCAGCTCCTCCCTAGCGGGAGACGAGGAGACCCAGTACTTC.

This clonotype was counted many times. The chain employs TRBV5-1 and TRBJ1-2, with 9 bases aligning to TRBD1. The V gene's germline CDR1 is SGHRS and CDR2 YFSETQ. The CDR3 loop spans 15 amino acids. The junction had 9 bases not matched to a gene; V was cut back by 1 base and J by 8 bases. The CDR3 DNA reads TGCGCCAGCAGCTTGTCGGGACAGGGAAGGATCGGCTACACCTTC. Translating gives CASSLSGQGRIGYTF.

By sample share, this clonotype is medium-sized (0.01 to 0.1%). The chain is built from TRBV6-5 and TRBJ2-7, with 10 bases lining up with TRBD1. This CDR3 region has 14 residues. The germline CDR1 and CDR2 sequences are MNHEY and SVGAGI. V shed 7 bases and J 5 bases; nucleotides not matched to a gene: 8. CDR3 region: CASNRLGTGDEQYF. The CDR3 DNA is TGTGCCAGCAATCGACTCGGGACAGGGGACGAGCAGTACTTC.

At least ten counts were recorded for this clonotype. This chain joins TRBV20-1 and TRBJ1-1; 10 positions agree with TRBD1. Looked up from germline, CDR1 is DFQATT and CDR2 is SNEGSKA (reference sequence). V lost 6 bases, J lost 3 bases, and 4 bases stayed unmatched. The CDR3 has 13 residues. CDR3 nucleotide sequence: TGCAGTGCGGCCGGGACAGGGGACACTGAAGCTTTCTTT. Its translation is CSAAGTGDTEAFF.

The sample holds many counts of this clonotype. CDR3 DNA: TGTGCCAGCAGTTACTCGTTTTCAACTAATGAAAAACTGTTTTTT. It translates to CASSYSFSTNEKLFF. The chain couples TRBV6-5 to TRBJ1-4; D gene uncertain. The CDR3 totals 15 residues. Germline-derived CDR1 and CDR2 are MNHEY and SVGAGI. V was shortened by 0 bases and J by 0 bases, with 5 bases between the two germline ends.

This chain uses TRBV28 with TRBJ1-4; a possible D gene is TRBD1 (5 bases). CDR3 size: 16 residues. Germline values: CDR1 MDHEN, CDR2 SYDVKM. Trimming took 2 bases from V and 8 from J, leaving 18 bases between them. CDR3 nucleotides: TGTGCCAGCAGTTTAAAGGGCCGGGCGCGGGGCGAAAAACTGTTTTTT. Translation gives CASSLKGRARGEKLFF.

This clonotype was counted many times. The chain joins TRBV4-3 to TRBJ2-2, with 7 bases lining up with TRBD2. Per the germline V gene, CDR1 is LGHNA and CDR2 is YSLEER. The CDR3 extends over 17 amino acids. The trim removed 3 bases at V and 5 bases at J, leaving 12 bases unmatched. As DNA, the CDR3 is TGCGCCAGCAGCCAGGCGCCCACGGGGGGACTAACCGGGGAGCTGTTTTTT. This codes for CASSQAPTGGLTGELFF.

This clonotype was detected many times. The gene calls are TRBV12-3 or TRBV12-4 and TRBJ2-7, with 9 positions matching TRBD1. Trimming at V came to 5 bases and at J to 6 bases, leaving 2 bases not matched to a gene. This CDR3 has 12 residues. CDR3 region: CASSMTGGEQYF. CDR3 bases: TGTGCCAGCAGTATGACAGGGGGCGAGCAGTACTTC.

This clonotype was recorded at least ten times. The chain joins TRBV5-1 to TRBJ2-3, with TRBD2 matching 9 bases. V was clipped by 3 bases and J by 1 base; unmatched bases: 3. This CDR3 contains 15 residues. Germline CDR1 reads SGHRS; CDR2 reads YFSETQ. The CDR3 is CASSWGGGGTDTQYF. The DNA for the CDR3 is TGCGCCAGCAGCTGGGGCGGGGGGGGCACAGATACGCAGTATTTT. Looking up the rest from reference TRBV5-1 and TRBJ2-3 gives the full variable domain: KAGVTQTPRYLIKTRGQQVTLSCSPISGHRSVSWYQQTPGQGLQFLFEYFSETQRNKGNFPGRFSGRQFSNSRSEMNVSTLELGDSALYLCASSWGGGGTDTQYFGPGTRLTVL.

The chain combines TRBV18 with TRBJ2-2, with no clear D. This CDR3 is built from 13 residues. CDR1 and CDR2 from the germline V gene are KGHSH and LQKENI. Trimming took off 6 bases at V and 3 bases at J, with 8 bases between the two ends. CDR3 protein: CASSPADTGELFF. The CDR3 bases are TGTGCCAGCTCCCCGGCGGACACCGGGGAGCTGTTTTTT.

J is TRBJ1-1 and V is TRBV4-1, with a possible D match to TRBD1 (6 bases). Per the germline V gene, CDR1 is MGHRA and CDR2 is YSYEKL. Trimming took 7 bases from V and 4 from J, leaving 16 bases between them. The CDR3 totals 14 residues. CDR3: CASISDRRVTEAFF. CDR3 nucleotides: TGCGCCAGCATCTCTGACAGGAGGGTCACTGAAGCTTTCTTT.